The text below deals with one T cell receptor (beta chain). This specimen comes from a study of blood T cell repertoires in COVID-19. Across the study: In each case, the material was cDNA or gDNA derived from T cells, B-cell-depleted T cells, or PBMCs.

Data came from immunoSEQ multiplex PCR; TCRdb stores just in-frame clones and leaves some out. The sample holds 150,000 to 200,000 clones, roughly 88% seen once. V dropped 10 bases and J dropped 10; count of bases not matched to a gene: 15. CDR3 size: 15 residues. Germline CDR1 LNHDA, CDR2 SQIVND (reference sequence). The TCR originated in a woman of 80 years or more with active or convalescent COVID-19. V and J are TRBV19 and TRBJ2-4; TRBD1 aligns across 11 bases. Sequencing input: peripheral blood. The CDR3 loop is CATTRSDRGQRIQYF. Written as DNA, the CDR3 is TGTGCCACCACGCGATCGGACAGGGGGCAAAGGATTCAGTACTTC.